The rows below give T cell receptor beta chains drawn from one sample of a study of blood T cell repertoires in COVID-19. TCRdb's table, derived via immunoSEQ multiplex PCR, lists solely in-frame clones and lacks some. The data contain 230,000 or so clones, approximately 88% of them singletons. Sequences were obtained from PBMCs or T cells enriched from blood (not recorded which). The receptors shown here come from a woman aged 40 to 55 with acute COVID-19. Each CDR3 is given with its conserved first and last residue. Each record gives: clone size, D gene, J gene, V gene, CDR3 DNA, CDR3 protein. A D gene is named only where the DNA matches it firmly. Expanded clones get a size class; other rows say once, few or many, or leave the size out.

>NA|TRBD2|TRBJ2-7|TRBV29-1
TGCAGCGTTGAGGGACGGGGGGGCCTGCAGTACGAGCAGTACTTC
CSVEGRGGLQYEQYF
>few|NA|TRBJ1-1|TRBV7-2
TGTGCCAGCAGCCCGTACACTGAAGCTTTCTTT
CASSPYTEAFF
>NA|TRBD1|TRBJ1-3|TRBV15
TGTGCCACCAGCAGAGAGACAGGGACTGGAAACACCATATATTTT
CATSRETGTGNTIYF
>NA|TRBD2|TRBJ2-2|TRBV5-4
TGTGCCAGCAGCTCGCCGGGGACTAGATCAACCGGGGAGCTGTTTTTT
CASSSPGTRSTGELFF
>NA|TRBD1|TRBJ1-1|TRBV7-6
TGTGCCAGCAGCCTAAACAGGGGAGTCAACACTGAAGCTTTCTTT
CASSLNRGVNTEAFF
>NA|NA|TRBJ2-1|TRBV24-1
TGTGCCACCAGTGATCGACAGTTAGGCAATGAGCAGTTCTTC
CATSDRQLGNEQFF
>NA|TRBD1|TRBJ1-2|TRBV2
TGTGCCAGCACCGGAGACAGGGGGAACTATGGCTACACCTTC
CASTGDRGNYGYTF
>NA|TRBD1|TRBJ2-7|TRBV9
TGTGCCAGCAGCGGACAGGGCACCGGTCTAGGGGAGCAGTACTTC
CASSGQGTGLGEQYF
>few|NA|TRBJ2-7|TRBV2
TGTGCCAGCAGCAGACAGTCCTACGAGCAGTACTTC
CASSRQSYEQYF
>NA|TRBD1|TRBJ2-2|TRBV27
TGTGCCAGCAGTTACCTAAGACAGGGGAACACCGGGGAGCTGTTTTTT
CASSYLRQGNTGELFF
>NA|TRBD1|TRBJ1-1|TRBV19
TGTGCCAGTAGTACCGGACAGGGGAGGAGGACTGAAGCTTTCTTT
CASSTGQGRRTEAFF
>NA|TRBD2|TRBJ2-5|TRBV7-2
TGTGCCAGCAGCTTAGGACTAGCGGAAACCCAGTACTTC
CASSLGLAETQYF
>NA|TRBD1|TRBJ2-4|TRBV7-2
TGTGCCAGCAGCTTAGTAGGGGGCCCCAAAAACATTCAGTACTTC
CASSLVGGPKNIQYF
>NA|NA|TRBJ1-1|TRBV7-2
TGTGCCAGCAGAGCCAACCAGGGCATGAACACTGAAGCTTTCTTT
CASRANQGMNTEAFF
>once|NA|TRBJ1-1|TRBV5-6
TGTGCCAGCAGCCGCCGGCAGGGGACTAAGAACACTGAAGCTTTCTTT
CASSRRQGTKNTEAFF
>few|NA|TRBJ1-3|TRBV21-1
TGTGCCAGCAGCCTTTCCTGGGAAGGGGAAGCCGTTGGAAACACCATATATTTT
CASSLSWEGEAVGNTIYF
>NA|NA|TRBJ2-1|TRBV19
TGTGCCAGTAGTCGTCGGACAGCTGAGCAGTTCTTC
CASSRRTAEQFF
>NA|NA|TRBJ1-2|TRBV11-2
TGTGCCAGCAGCTTAGTGCAGGGTATGGGCTACACCTTC
CASSLVQGMGYTF
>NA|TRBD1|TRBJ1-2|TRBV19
TGTGCCAGTAGTGCCGGGACAGGCGCCTATGGCTACACCTTC
CASSAGTGAYGYTF
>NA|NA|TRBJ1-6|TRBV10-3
TGTGCCATCAGCCCTGACAGGACGAATTCACCCCTCCACTTT
CAISPDRTNSPLHF
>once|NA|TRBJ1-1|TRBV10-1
TGCGCCAGCAGTGAGTCGGGGGGAGCCACTGAAGCTTTCTTT
CASSESGGATEAFF
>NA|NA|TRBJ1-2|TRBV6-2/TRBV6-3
TGTGCCAGCAGTAAAAACAGGGACGCACTCTATGGCTACACCTTC
CASSKNRDALYGYTF
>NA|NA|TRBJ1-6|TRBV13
TGTGCCAGCAGCTTAGGCCCCCTCCGGGATTCACCCCTCCACTTT
CASSLGPLRDSPLHF
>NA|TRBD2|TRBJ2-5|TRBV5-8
TGTGCCAGCAGCTGGGGACTAGCGGACAAAGAGACCCAGTACTTC
CASSWGLADKETQYF
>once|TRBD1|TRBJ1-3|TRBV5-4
TGTGCCAGCAGTTTTGGGACAGGGTCTGGAAACACCATATATTTT
CASSFGTGSGNTIYF
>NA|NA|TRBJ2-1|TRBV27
TGTGCCAGCAGTTTAAACAGGGCCCATGAGCAGTTCTTC
CASSLNRAHEQFF
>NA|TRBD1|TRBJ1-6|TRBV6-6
TGTGCCAGCACCGTGGGGGGACAGGGGTCTTCACCCCTCCACTTT
CASTVGGQGSSPLHF
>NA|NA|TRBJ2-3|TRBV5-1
TGCGCCAGCAACGCAAGACGGTATTTCCCGGTGGGGGGGCGCGGTAGCACAGATACGCAGTATTTT
CASNARRYFPVGGRGSTDTQYF
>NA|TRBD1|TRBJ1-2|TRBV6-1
TGTGCCAGCAGTGAACAGGGGGCTGACTATGGCTACACCTTC
CASSEQGADYGYTF
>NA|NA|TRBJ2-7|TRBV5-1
TGCGCCAGCAGCTTGGTGGTCGGCTACGAGCAGTACTTC
CASSLVVGYEQYF
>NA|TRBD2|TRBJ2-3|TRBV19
TGTGCCAGTAGTATAACTAGCGGGTCCACAGATACGCAGTATTTT
CASSITSGSTDTQYF
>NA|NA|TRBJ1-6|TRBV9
TGTGCCAGCAGCGCCCCCCGACAGCAAGGGGATTCACCCCTCCACTTT
CASSAPRQQGDSPLHF
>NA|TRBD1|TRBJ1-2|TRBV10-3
TGTGCCATCACTAAGACAGGGGAGATAAACTATGGCTACACCTTC
CAITKTGEINYGYTF
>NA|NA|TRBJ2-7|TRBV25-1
TGTGCCAGCAGTGAATCCGTAGCACGCTACGAGCAGTACTTC
CASSESVARYEQYF
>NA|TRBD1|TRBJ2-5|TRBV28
TGTGCCAGCAGTAAACAGGGGGCAGGACGAGAGACCCAGTACTTC
CASSKQGAGRETQYF
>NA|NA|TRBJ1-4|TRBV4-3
TGCGCCAGCAGCCAAGCCCCAGATAATGAAAAACTGTTTTTT
CASSQAPDNEKLFF
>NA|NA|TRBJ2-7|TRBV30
TGTGCCTGGAGTGTACAACGTGAGCAGTACTTC
CAWSVQREQYF
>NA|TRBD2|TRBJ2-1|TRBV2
TGTGCCAGCAGTGAAGCGCTTCCGGGAGGCCGGGGTGAGCAGTTCTTC
CASSEALPGGRGEQFF
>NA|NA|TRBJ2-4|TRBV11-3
TGTGCCAGCAGCTCAGGGGGGACCACACCAAACATTCAGTACTTC
CASSSGGTTPNIQYF
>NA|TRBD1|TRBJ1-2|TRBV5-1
TGCGCCAGCAGCCCCGGGACAGGGGCCAGAGGATATGGCTACACCTTC
CASSPGTGARGYGYTF
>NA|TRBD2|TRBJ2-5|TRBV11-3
TGTGCCAGCAGCTTAGAGGGAGCGGGAGAAGGGGAGACCCAGTACTTC
CASSLEGAGEGETQYF
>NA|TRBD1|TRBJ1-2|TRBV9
TGTGCCAGCTGGGACAGGGCGTATGGCTACACCTTC
CASWDRAYGYTF
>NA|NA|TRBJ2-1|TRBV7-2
TGTGCCAGCAGCTTAGAGACTGACCGCTACAATGAGCAGTTCTTC
CASSLETDRYNEQFF
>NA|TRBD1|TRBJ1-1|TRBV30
TGTGCCTGGAGCCGGGACAGGAACACTGAAGCTTTCTTT
CAWSRDRNTEAFF
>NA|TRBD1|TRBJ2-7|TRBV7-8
TGTGCCAGCAGCTTAAACAGGGGTGACGAGCAGTACTTC
CASSLNRGDEQYF
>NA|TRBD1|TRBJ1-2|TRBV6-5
TGTGCCAGCAGTAACGGACAGGGGGCGCAGGGCTACACCTTC
CASSNGQGAQGYTF
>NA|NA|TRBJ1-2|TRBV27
TGTGCCAGCAGTAGGACAGTTAACTATGGCTACACCTTC
CASSRTVNYGYTF
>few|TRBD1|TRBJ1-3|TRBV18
TGTGCCAGCTCACCTTTACAGGGGGCGCCTGGAAACACCATATATTTT
CASSPLQGAPGNTIYF
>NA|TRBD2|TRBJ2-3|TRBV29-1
TGCAGCGTGGGGACTAGCGAACTCACAGATACGCAGTATTTT
CSVGTSELTDTQYF
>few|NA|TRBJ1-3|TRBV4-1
TGCGCCAGCAGCCTCGGACAGACGGAAGGAAACACCATATATTTT
CASSLGQTEGNTIYF
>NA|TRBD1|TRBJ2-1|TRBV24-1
TGTGCCATCCAACAGGGGAATGAGCAGTTCTTC
CAIQQGNEQFF
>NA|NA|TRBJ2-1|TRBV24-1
TGTGCCACCAGTGACGCGGGTGTACTCTACAATGAGCAGTTCTTC
CATSDAGVLYNEQFF
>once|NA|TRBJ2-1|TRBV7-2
TGTGCCAGCAGCTTAAATCAGCGGGTCAATGAGCAGTTCTTC
CASSLNQRVNEQFF